The T cell receptor (beta chain) under discussion was sequenced for a study of CD8+ T cells in alopecia areata. This sample's treatment: oral pan-JAK inhibitor, 5-10 mg twice daily. This clone was detected once. Germline V gene sequence: CDR1 SQVTM, CDR2 ANQGSEA. The CDR3 extends over 15 amino acids. V was trimmed by 5 bases and J by 0 bases, leaving 14 bases between them. Sequencing templates came from extracted RNA that was reverse transcribed into cDNA. Sequenced by immunoSEQ multiplex PCR; TCRdb stores in-frame clones only, minus some. This sample has some 210,000 clones, with 66% found just once. The genes are TRBV29-1 and TRBJ1-5; the D gene is possibly TRBD1 (6 bases). The sample here was CD4+ T cells sorted from blood, taken at approximately week 42, from a patient treated with tofacitinib. The TCR was taken from a human donor with alopecia areata. The CDR3 sequence is CSVLTQDSSNQPQHF. The CDR3 nucleotides read TGCAGCGTTTTAACTCAGGACAGTAGCAATCAGCCCCAGCATTTT.